Listed here is a single T cell receptor beta chain. Its antigen is unknown. Base quality data are lacking; no much larger clone is found one base away. This sample was included in a study of blood T cell repertoires in COVID-19 (dated by TCRdb to about 2020). General notes on the study: Samples from collaborators originated in the United States, Italy and Spain and spanned both the acute and convalescent phases of COVID-19. The prospective study material was composed of cDNA or gDNA derived from T cells, B-cell-depleted T cells, or PBMCs. Deeply sampled blood TCRbeta repertoires from subjects exposed to, actively infected with, or recovered from COVID-19 were included in the dataset. A freely available public database, intended as a resource for researchers studying the immune response to SARS-CoV-2, is where the repertoires were released. The samples were drawn from the first 160 participants of the ongoing ImmuneRACE study and from 950 to 1,500 subjects provided by 6 global collaborators. Nearly every sample came with metadata listing a de-identified subject ID, COVID-19 status, age in years and sex. Where available, HLA class I and class II types were taken from metadata supplied by the sample provider and were not determined by assay-based typing. The investigation overall reported the following: Clinical and demographic metadata were provided uncurated, with the amount varying by source and participant.

The V end loses 1 base and the J end loses 5 bases, and a stretch of 11 bases separates them. The CDR3 numbers 13 residues from cysteine through phenylalanine. Kept here is only the CDR3 DNA, which spans 39 bases and is read in frame from base 1. The germline V gene encodes CDR1 GTSNPN and CDR2 SVGIG (reference sequence). The collaborating institutions used their own protocols to collect whole blood in K2EDTA tubes. For TCRbeta analysis, collaborators shipped samples in one of three forms: frozen whole blood, isolated PBMCs, or DNA extracted from either of those sample types. TCRbeta CDR3 regions were amplified from genomic DNA by means of the immunoSEQ Assay, a bias-controlled multiplex PCR. For the original study's pipeline: Nucleated cell counts per sample were estimated from amplification of reference gene primers within the assay. Sequence reads were collapsed and filtered to measure the absolute abundance of every unique TCRbeta CDR3 rearrangement. Productive Simpson clonality was computed per sample as the square root of Simpson's diversity index over productive rearrangements. TCRdb took this table from immuneACCESS and kept in-frame rearrangements with V and J called. Such tables lack part of the clones; where checked against another copy, unresolved V genes explain under half of the gap, and the rest is unexplained. That table is the source of V, J and clone size, and D and trimming were worked out from the DNA. This sample holds some 19,000 clones; about four fifths were observed only once. 11% of the sample is taken by the ten largest.

Recombination linked TRBV30 to TRBJ1-1; the D gene lacks a confident call. This receptor was identified in an elderly man with acute or convalescent COVID-19. Sequencing was done on a sample of peripheral blood. The CDR3 amino acid sequence is: CAWSAGFKTEAFF. The sequenced DNA is TGTGCCTGGAGTGCGGGGTTTAAGACTGAAGCTTTCTTT.